This T cell receptor beta chain was sequenced in a study of blood T cell repertoires in COVID-19. Original analysis: Amplified reference gene primers provided the basis for estimating nucleated cell counts. Sequenced by immunoSEQ multiplex PCR; TCRdb stores in-frame clones only, minus some. V, J and clone size derive from that table, while D and trimming were established from the DNA sequence. The repertoire holds fewer than 200,000 clones, 84% seen once, with approximately 7.3% in the top ten. The sample comprised peripheral blood. The TCR originated in a human donor in a cohort sampled during active COVID-19.

The CDR3 sequence: CASTGINYGYTF. CDR3 DNA: TGTGCCAGCACAGGGATTAACTATGGCTACACCTTC. The V and J genes are TRBV2 and TRBJ1-2; possible D gene TRBD1, 5 bases. Germline V gene lookup returns CDR1 SNHLY and CDR2 FYNNEI. The V end was cut by 7 bases, the J end by 1 base, with 7 bases between. There are 12 residues in the CDR3. Full variable domain (rest looked up from reference TRBV2 and TRBJ1-2): EPEVTQTPSHQVTQMGQEVILRCVPISNHLYFYWYRQILGQKVEFLVSFYNNEISEKSEIFDDQFSVERPDGSNFTLKIRSTKLEDSAMYFCASTGINYGYTFGSGTRLTVV.